The following is a T cell receptor beta chain sequence with its context. What this receptor recognizes is not known. No base quality values were provided; no much bigger clone lies one nucleotide off. The sample belongs to a study of T cells after yellow fever vaccination (dated by TCRdb to about 2019). For the study in its entirety: Libraries from fractions with low cell numbers were prepared with the SMART-Seq v4 Ultra Low Input RNA kit. Two healthy male donors, one aged 18 to 29 and one aged 30 to 40 years, made up the cohort. Bulk PBMC replicates and cell subsets were isolated from blood drawn at multiple timepoints before and after both primary and secondary immunization. Bulk TCR alpha and beta repertoires were sequenced longitudinally to track T-cell clones before and after primary and booster YFV17D yellow fever vaccination. Broad study findings and their caveats: The secondary T-cell response was weaker than the primary response but faster, peaking on day 5 instead of day 15. Computational filtering was required because FACS-sorted repertoires could contain abundant contaminating clonotypes from the bulk population. Because only two donors were included in the study, the extent to which the findings can be generalized is limited. Most clones expanded after primary vaccination (96% of CD4 and about 85% of CD8) were re-detected after the booster, suggesting that broad memory maintenance occurred. A small share of clonotypes occurred in both CD4 and CD8 compartments, likely arising from convergent recombination.

What the treatment or condition label conveys for this sample: live attenuated yellow fever vaccine strain. At each blood-draw timepoint, two biological replicates of bulk PBMCs were collected. PBMCs were isolated from peripheral blood using a standard Ficoll-Paque protocol. TriZol was used to extract RNA from bulk PBMCs, CD4 and CD8 fractions, and dextramer-positive and dextramer-negative fractions. TCR cDNA was synthesized by 5'RACE template switching, which introduced a universal primer site and unique molecular identifiers. Priming for cDNA synthesis came from both the TCR alpha and TCR beta constant segments. Library amplification involved two PCR steps, and the second step added sample barcodes and sequencing adapters. Libraries were sequenced on Illumina HiSeq 2500 (2x100 bp) or NovaSeq (2x150 bp). The authors' analysis ran thus. MIGEC handled demultiplexing of reads and collapsing into UMI consensus sequences, while MiXCR performed V(D)J alignment. Clonotypes responding to the vaccine were identified with edgeR on replicate PBMC samples, with the criteria of FDR below 0.01 and a log2 fold change above 5 up to day 15. Each bulk clonotype was labeled CD4 or CD8 based on which sequenced repertoire, CD4 or CD8, contained the clonotype at higher abundance. Using fastp at Q25 and MiXCR, TCRdb reprocessed the public reads and kept productive beta chains. Merged by CDR3 protein, the rows form single entries marked with the most common genes and DNA. TCRdb's processing, not the authors', yielded these V and J calls. Counted in this sample were 450,000 to 650,000 distinct CDR3 sequences; 21% of them appeared once. The ten largest clones take up about 17% of the sample.

V is pared back by 5 bases and J by 5 bases, with 21 bases lying between the germline termini. From a lookup of the germline V gene (reference sequence), CDR1 and CDR2 are DFQATT and SNEGSKA. The CDR3 has 15 amino acids, counting the end cysteine and phenylalanine. This entry keeps only the CDR3 DNA: 45 bases, framed from base 1. The sequence is built from TRBV20-1 and TRBJ2-5; D gene: possibly TRBD2, on 6 matching bases. The sample consisted of PBMCs, taken roughly 20 days after the first yellow fever vaccination. The source is a young man who received the YFV17D yellow fever vaccine. The CDR3 region has the sequence CSASPGPSGRETQYF. The nucleotide sequence is TGCAGTGCTTCGCCCGGGCCATCAGGGAGGGAGACCCAGTACTTC.